Below are 30 T cell receptor beta chains sequenced from a single sample in a study of blood T cells in healthy people across ages. Through a sample-barcoded 5' primer and a J-beta primer mix, a second PCR was run for roughly 7 to 12 cycles. A single record per CDR3 protein comes from TCRdb applying MiXCR to the 5' RACE reads. The sample yields around 870,000 distinct CDR3 sequences, around 26% seen once. Sequencing was done on a sample of blood. The receptors here all came from a woman of 80 years or more in good health.

For this clonotype: Just one base apart from a much larger clone, this may be a read error. This sequence joins TRBV6-2 or TRBV6-3 and TRBJ2-1; no firm D call. This CDR3 is built from 12 residues. Germline values: CDR1 MNHEY, CDR2 SVGEGT. For the CDR3, the DNA is TGTGCCAGCAGTTTCCGGAACAATGAGCGGTTCTTC. This translates into CASSFRNNERFF.

In its sample, this clonotype was seen many times. V and J are TRBV7-7 and TRBJ2-3, with TRBD1 matching over 8 bases. Trimming took 4 bases from V and 5 from J; bases not matched to a gene: 5. The CDR3 runs 14 residues. Germline-derived CDR1 and CDR2 are SSHAT and FNYEAQ (reference sequence). CDR3 DNA sequence: TGTGCCAGCAGCTGGGCAGGGGGCGAAGATACGCAGTATTTT. Translation: CASSWAGGEDTQYF.

This clonotype was seen repeatedly, ten times or more. The chain couples TRBV4-1 to TRBJ2-1, with D possibly matching TRBD1 (6 bases). The CDR3 extends over 15 amino acids. V gave up 0 bases and J gave up 9 bases, with 15 bases separating them. CDR1 and CDR2 from the germline V gene are MGHRA and YSYEKL. CDR3 residues: CASSQDRGWYGEQFF. The DNA for the CDR3 is TGCGCCAGCAGCCAAGATAGGGGGTGGTACGGTGAGCAGTTCTTC.

V is TRBV5-5 and J is TRBJ1-1; 9 bases agree with TRBD1. The V segment lost 3 bases and the J segment 4 bases; nucleotides outside the gene matches: 4. Germline V gene sequence: CDR1 SGHKS, CDR2 YYEKEE (reference sequence). The CDR3 runs to 14 residues. CDR3 residues: CASSYDRGATEAFF. The CDR3 DNA follows: TGTGCCAGCAGCTACGACAGGGGGGCCACTGAAGCTTTCTTT. Variable domain in full (rest from reference TRBV5-5 and TRBJ1-1): DAGVTQSPTHLIKTRGQQVTLRCSPISGHKSVSWYQQVLGQGPQFIFQYYEKEERGRGNFPDRFSARQFPNYSSELNVNALLLGDSALYLCASSYDRGATEAFFGQGTRLTVV.

Turning to this clonotype: This could be a read error, since a much larger clone is one nucleotide away. CDR3 sequence reads: CASSLFPASGVSNEQYF. Written as DNA, the CDR3 is TGTGCCAGCAGCTTATTCCCGGCTAGCGGGGTGTCAAATGAGCAGTACTTC. The V and J genes are TRBV7-9 and TRBJ2-5, with TRBD2 matching 9 bases. The germline V gene encodes CDR1 SEHNR and CDR2 FQNEAQ (reference sequence). Trimming took 2 bases from V and 11 from J; bases not matched to a gene: 18. This CDR3 contains 17 residues.

About this clonotype itself: A much larger clone differs from this one at a single base, so this may be a read error. The rearrangement links TRBV6-2 or TRBV6-3 to TRBJ2-5; no firm D call. The CDR3 is 14 residues long. Germline V gives CDR1 MNHEY, CDR2 SVGEGT. The CDR3 sequence: CASSYQAKSETLYF. Written as DNA, the CDR3 is TGTGCCAGCAGTTACCAGGCCAAGTCGGAGACCCTGTACTTC.

In regard to this clonotype: This clone may be a read error of a much larger clone one base away. The chain links TRBV7-2 to TRBJ2-7; D is perhaps TRBD1 (5 bases). In germline, CDR1 is SGHTA, CDR2 FQGNSA. This CDR3 is built from 15 residues. Trimming took off 1 base at V and 7 bases at J, with 17 bases between the two ends. The CDR3 nucleotides read TGTGCCAGCAGCTTAGAATCTGGGGCGTACAATGAGCAGTACTTC. Translated, it gives CASSLESGAYNEQYF.

This clonotype was seen many times. With a much larger clone just one base away, this may be a read error. V and J are TRBV7-2 and TRBJ2-3; D is undetermined. The germline V gene encodes CDR1 SGHTA and CDR2 FQGNSA. This CDR3 has 11 residues. V shed 4 bases and J shed 7 bases, with 6 bases lying between them. CDR3 region: CASSSCYTQYF. The CDR3 coding sequence is TGTGCCAGCAGCTCCTGTTATACGCAGTATTTT.

This clonotype was observed a few times. Given a much more abundant clone one base away, this may be a read error. The rearrangement links TRBV9 to TRBJ2-1, with TRBD1 matching 7 bases. The CDR3 loop spans 15 amino acids. Trimming at V came to 3 bases and at J to 3 bases, leaving 6 bases not matched to a gene. The V gene's germline CDR1 is SGDLS and CDR2 YYNGEE. CDR3 region: CASSGDSEDYNEQFF. Written as DNA, the CDR3 is TGTGCCAGCAGCGGGGACAGTGAGGACTACAATGAGCAGTTCTTC. The full variable domain, rest sourced from reference TRBV9 and TRBJ2-1, is DSGVTQTPKHLITATGQRVTLRCSPRSGDLSVYWYQQSLDQGLQFLIQYYNGEERAKGNILERFSAQQFPDLHSELNLSSLELGDSALYFCASSGDSEDYNEQFFGPGTRLTVL.

As regards this clonotype: A much larger clone differs from this one at a single base, so this may be a read error. The chain recombines TRBV29-1 with TRBJ1-5; 8 nucleotides match TRBD1. CDR1 is SQVTM, CDR2 ANQGSEA, per germline. This CDR3 comprises 14 residues. CDR3 amino acids: CSVVTGGSNQPRHF. In DNA form, the CDR3 reads TGCAGCGTAGTTACAGGGGGAAGCAATCAGCCCCGGCATTTT.

The chain employs TRBV20-1 and TRBJ2-5; D gene unclear. Looked up from germline, CDR1 is DFQATT and CDR2 is SNEGSKA (reference sequence). V was clipped by 5 bases and J by 5 bases, with 9 bases between them. This CDR3 region has 11 residues. The CDR3, as DNA: TGCAGTGCTGGGATAGGGGAGACCCAGTACTTC. Protein sequence: CSAGIGETQYF.

This clonotype has a count of ten or more. Here the CDR3 DNA reads TGCGCCAGCAGCTTGGCCGGGCTGGGACACTACACCGGGGAGCTGTTTTTT. It codes for CASSLAGLGHYTGELFF. The rearrangement uses TRBV5-1 and TRBJ2-2; perhaps TRBD1 as D (6 bases). Germline loops: CDR1 SGHRS, CDR2 YFSETQ. V dropped 0 bases and J dropped 3 bases, with 15 bases sitting between them. The CDR3 runs to 17 residues.

This clonotype was recorded many times. This CDR3 is CASSASGGSTYEQYF. CDR3 nucleotide sequence: TGTGCCAGCAGCGCTAGCGGGGGGTCGACCTACGAGCAGTACTTC. The rearrangement uses TRBV7-8 and TRBJ2-7; 11 nucleotides match TRBD2. The germline CDR1 and CDR2 sequences are SGHVS and FQNEAQ. With V trimmed by 5 bases and J by 2 bases, 5 bases remained unmatched. This CDR3 is built from 15 residues. Complete variable domain (other parts from reference TRBV7-8 and TRBJ2-7): GAGVSQSPRYKVAKRGQDVALRCDPISGHVSLFWYQQALGQGPEFLTYFQNEAQLDKSGLPSDRFFAERPEGSVSTLKIQRTQQEDSAVYLCASSASGGSTYEQYFGPGTRLTVT.

With regard to this clonotype: A single base separates this from a much larger clone, so it may be a read error. V and J are TRBV20-1 and TRBJ2-3; D is possibly TRBD2 (5 bases). This CDR3 contains 15 residues. Germline CDR1 is DFQATT and CDR2 is SNEGSKA (reference sequence). CDR3 DNA: TGCAGTGCCTCCCGGGGAGCACAGAGCACAGATATGCAGTATTTT. Its translation: CSASRGAQSTDMQYF.

The sample holds a few counts of this clonotype. This sequence may be a read error, since a much larger clone differs from it by one base. CDR3 region: CASSLPTGEGETQYF. For the CDR3, the DNA is TGTGCCAGCAGCTTACCGACAGGGGAGGGCGAGACCCAGTACTTC. This chain connects TRBV7-2 to TRBJ2-5; possibly TRBD1 for D (8 bases). V was shortened by 2 bases and J by 5 bases, with 15 bases between the two germline ends. CDR1 and CDR2 (germline): SGHTA, FQGNSA. This CDR3 is built from 15 residues.

This clonotype was seen only a few times. V is TRBV10-3 and J is TRBJ1-2; TRBD1 might be the D (5 bases). Trimming shortened V by 2 bases and J by 6 bases, and 10 bases separated the two germline ends. The CDR3 sequence is 13 residues long. Per germline, CDR1 ENHRY and CDR2 SYGVKD. CDR3 sequence (DNA): TGTGCCATCAGTGAGGGGGGGGACCATGGCTACACCTTC. It specifies CAISEGGDHGYTF.

This clonotype was found a few times. V gene TRBV19 combines with J gene TRBJ2-5; TRBD1 or TRBD2 may be the D gene (6 bases each). The CDR3 has 15 amino acids. The V and J ends lost 7 bases and 2 bases respectively, with 17 bases between them. Germline V gives CDR1 LNHDA, CDR2 SQIVND (reference sequence). CDR3 residues: CASTRTAGAQETQYF. The CDR3 region has the DNA TGTGCCAGTACCAGGACAGCGGGTGCACAAGAGACCCAGTACTTC.

This clonotype was seen repeatedly, ten times or more. The J gene is TRBJ2-3, the V gene TRBV4-3; D is uncertain. CDR3 length: 15 amino acids. V dropped 4 bases and J dropped 6 bases, with 17 bases sitting between them. The germline CDR1 and CDR2 sequences are LGHNA and YSLEER. CDR3 sequence reads: CASSPVVLPTDTQYF. The CDR3 DNA is TGCGCCAGCAGCCCGGTGGTACTCCCGACGGATACGCAGTATTTT.

This clonotype has a single count. One base away lies a much larger clone, so this may be a sequencing read error. The V and J genes are TRBV5-1 and TRBJ2-5; TRBD2 matches 7 bases. The J call is uncertain, as TRBJ2-7 better fits the DNA end. The CDR3 contains 13 residues. Germline V lookup: CDR1 SGHRS, CDR2 YFSETQ. This chain's CDR3 is CATGGNEMDEQYF. DNA for the CDR3: TGCGCCACCGGGGGGAATGAGATGGACGAGCAGTACTTC.

Note on this clonotype: Germline and junction disagree at one end, which may indicate a read error. The chain links TRBV20-1 to TRBJ2-7, with TRBD1 identical over 7 bases. This CDR3 region has 18 residues. The V gene's germline CDR1 is DFQATT and CDR2 SNEGSKA (reference sequence). The CDR3 is CSARGRARFRGSSCEQYF. The CDR3, as DNA: TGCAGTGCTAGGGGCAGAGCGCGGTTCAGGGGGAGTTCCTGCGAGCAGTACTTC.

In its sample, this clonotype was seen many times. This chain joins TRBV20-1 and TRBJ2-3; 9 nucleotides align to TRBD2. The V segment lost 0 bases and the J segment 2 bases; nucleotides outside the gene matches: 3. The V gene's germline CDR1 is DFQATT and CDR2 SNEGSKA (reference sequence). The CDR3 covers 15 residues. For the CDR3, the DNA is TGCAGTGCTAGAGATAGCGGGGGTTACACAGATACGCAGTATTTT. Protein product: CSARDSGGYTDTQYF.

This clonotype was counted at least ten times. This chain links TRBV2 with TRBJ2-1; 8 nucleotides agree with TRBD2. Germline trimming cut 5 bases from V and 5 bases from J; bases unmatched to any gene: 2. The CDR3 has 13 residues. CDR1 is SNHLY, CDR2 FYNNEI, per germline. The CDR3 DNA is TGTGCCAGCAGTCGGGGGGGTAACAATGAGCAGTTCTTC. Translated, it gives CASSRGGNNEQFF. Drawing the rest from reference TRBV2 and TRBJ2-1, the complete variable domain is EPEVTQTPSHQVTQMGQEVILRCVPISNHLYFYWYRQILGQKVEFLVSFYNNEISEKSEIFDDQFSVERPDGSNFTLKIRSTKLEDSAMYFCASSRGGNNEQFFGPGTRLTVL.

This clonotype was counted many times. The chain is built from TRBV20-1 and TRBJ2-3; 8 nucleotides align to TRBD2. Germline assignment: CDR1 DFQATT and CDR2 SNEGSKA (reference sequence). This CDR3 region has 15 residues. V trimming: 4 bases; J trimming: 3 bases; junction bases outside the gene matches: 9. The CDR3 DNA sequence: TGCAGTGCTAAAGTTCCCGGGGGGGGTACAGATACGCAGTATTTT. It encodes CSAKVPGGGTDTQYF.

The chain carries TRBV28 and TRBJ1-5; D remains unclear. CDR1 MDHEN and CDR2 SYDVKM come from the germline V gene. Trimming cost V 6 bases and J 2 bases, with 17 bases left between them. The CDR3 has 16 amino acids. The CDR3 nucleotides are TGTGCCAGCAGCGGTTCAGGATCGTACGGCAATCAGCCCCAGCATTTT. Translating it yields CASSGSGSYGNQPQHF.

There are many counts of this clonotype. The chain employs TRBV7-2 and TRBJ2-1; D is unresolved. V dropped 1 base and J dropped 4 bases, with 11 bases sitting between them. From germline, CDR1 is SGHTA and CDR2 FQGNSA. The CDR3 extends over 15 amino acids. The CDR3 bases are TGTGCCAGCAGCTTAGGACGGAGACTTTACAATGAGCAGTTCTTC. The encoded protein is CASSLGRRLYNEQFF.

Comments on this clonotype: The junction does not match germline at one end; this may be a read error. The V call is TRBV6-5, the J call TRBJ1-6, with 7 bases fitting TRBD1. The CDR3 loop spans 15 amino acids. Germline values: CDR1 MNHEY, CDR2 SVGAGI. CDR3 sequence reads: CASSYRGTENSPLHF. The CDR3 DNA is TGTGCCAGCAGTTACCGAGGGACAGAGAATTCGCCCCTCCACTTT.

To note about this clonotype: At one end the junction does not follow the germline gene, possibly because of a read error. The CDR3 sequence: CASSPDGGNGANVRNF. In DNA, the CDR3 is TGCGCCAGCAGCCCAGACGGGGGAAACGGGGCCAACGTCCGGAATTTC. The rearrangement joins TRBV5-1 to TRBJ2-6, with D tentatively TRBD2 (6 bases). This CDR3 has 16 amino acids. Germline loops: CDR1 SGHRS, CDR2 YFSETQ.

Concerning this clonotype itself: A much more abundant neighbour one base away suggests this may be a read error. The CDR3 sequence: CASSRSDRGGSGTNVLTF. The CDR3 bases are TGTGCCAGCAGTCGATCGGACAGGGGGGGCTCTGGGACCAACGTCCTGACTTTC. The chain is built from TRBV6-1 and TRBJ2-6; TRBD1 matches 10 bases. The germline V gene encodes CDR1 MNHNS and CDR2 SASEGT. CDR3 size: 18 residues.

This clonotype has at least ten counts. The chain links TRBV28 to TRBJ2-7; D ambiguous. Germline V lookup: CDR1 MDHEN, CDR2 SYDVKM. The CDR3 spans 13 residues. The ends were cut back, 7 bases at V and 2 bases at J, with 12 bases in the middle. The DNA for the CDR3 is TGTGCCAGCATTGGGGTAATAACCTACGAGCAGTACTTC. Translated, it gives CASIGVITYEQYF. The complete variable domain, with remaining parts taken from reference TRBV28 and TRBJ2-7, reads DVKVTQSSRYLVKRTGEKVFLECVQDMDHENMFWYRQDPGLGLRLIYFSYDVKMKEKGDIPEGYSVSREKKERFSLILESASTNQTSMYLCASIGVITYEQYFGPGTRLTVT.

This clonotype has at least ten counts. The chain joins TRBV5-5 to TRBJ2-6; TRBD1 matches at 7 bases. This CDR3 has 19 residues. V dropped 0 bases and J dropped 2; count of bases not matched to a gene: 11. Germline V lookup: CDR1 SGHKS, CDR2 YYEKEE (reference sequence). The CDR3 DNA reads as TGTGCCAGCAGCTTGGAAGAAGTAGGGGGCGCGGCTGGGGCCAACGTCCTGACTTTC. Its translation is CASSLEEVGGAAGANVLTF. The variable domain in full, completed from reference TRBV5-5 and TRBJ2-6, reads DAGVTQSPTHLIKTRGQQVTLRCSPISGHKSVSWYQQVLGQGPQFIFQYYEKEERGRGNFPDRFSARQFPNYSSELNVNALLLGDSALYLCASSLEEVGGAAGANVLTFGAGSRLTVL.